Each of the 10 T cell receptor beta chains below was sequenced from the same sample in a study of control samples from healthy donors and cancer patients (dated by TCRdb to 2020 to 2022). The receptor library was made with the immunoSEQ multiplex PCR assay. Drawn from immuneACCESS, this table holds only the in-frame rearrangements with V and J called that TCRdb kept. Clones are partly lost; checked studies trace under half to an unresolved V gene and leave the rest unexplained. The table for this sample lists about 140,000 clones; 85% to 90% of them were counted only once. More than 1.5% of the sample is taken by the ten largest. Specimen: blood. These receptors were taken from a man aged 18 to 30 in good health.

This clone was seen more than once but under ten times. V usage is TRBV10-3 and J usage is TRBJ1-5, with unresolved D. V lost 6 bases to trimming and J lost 8 bases, with 11 bases between them. Per the germline V gene, CDR1 is ENHRY and CDR2 is SYGVKD. The CDR3 contains 12 residues. CDR3: CAISPQREPQHF. CDR3 sequence (DNA): TGTGCCATCAGCCCCCAGAGAGAGCCCCAGCATTTT.

The gene calls are TRBV4-2 and TRBJ2-5; 9 bases are a match to TRBD1. Germline V gene sequence: CDR1 LGHNA, CDR2 YNFKEQ. The CDR3 contains 16 residues. J gave up 2 bases and V 5 bases, and 9 bases lay outside the gene matches. The DNA of the CDR3 is TGTGCCAGCAGCGCCCGGGACAGGGAGGGACAAGAGACCCAGTACTTC. As protein: CASSARDREGQETQYF.

The chain joins TRBV27 to TRBJ2-1, with no clear D. Germline values: CDR1 MNHEY, CDR2 SMNVEV (reference sequence). Trimming pared 4 bases from V and 0 bases from J, leaving 13 bases between. This CDR3 has 16 amino acids. CDR3 DNA: TGTGCCAGCAGTTCCCGGAGCTCCCCCTCCTACAATGAGCAGTTCTTC. It is translated as CASSSRSSPSYNEQFF.

This clone was seen just once. The gene calls are TRBV7-2 and TRBJ2-7, with D unclear. In germline, CDR1 is SGHTA, CDR2 FQGNSA. This CDR3 region has 13 residues. Trimming took off 3 bases at V and 4 bases at J, with 10 bases between the two ends. CDR3 nucleotides: TGTGCCAGCAGCTTTGTCGAGTTGTACGAGCAGTACTTC. It specifies CASSFVELYEQYF.

Concerning this clone: Other nucleotide sequences in the sample specify the same CDR3. CDR3 sequence (DNA): TGTGCCAGCAGCTTATCTGGGGCCAACGTCCTGACTTTC. This translates into CASSLSGANVLTF. The V gene is TRBV12-3 or TRBV12-4, the J gene TRBJ2-6; D is uncertain. CDR3 length: 13 residues. V was shortened by 6 bases and J by 1 base, with 4 bases between the two germline ends.

The gene calls are TRBV2 and TRBJ2-6; D might be TRBD1 or TRBD2, each matching 5 bases. CDR1 SNHLY and CDR2 FYNNEI come from the germline V gene. V was cut by 10 bases and J by 0 bases, with 19 bases left in between. CDR3 length: 17 amino acids. In DNA form, the CDR3 reads TGTGCCACCGGACTTCCCCGGGACCACTCTGGGGCCAACGTCCTGACTTTC. Protein sequence: CATGLPRDHSGANVLTF.

The rearrangement links TRBV7-7 to TRBJ2-5; D possibly matches TRBD1 or TRBD2 (5 bases each). Germline V gene sequence: CDR1 SSHAT, CDR2 FNYEAQ (reference sequence). Trimming shortened V by 4 bases and J by 5 bases, and 11 bases separated the two germline ends. This CDR3 spans 13 amino acids. CDR3 sequence reads: CASSSGTYETQYF. CDR3 nucleotides: TGTGCCAGCAGCTCAGGGACCTATGAGACCCAGTACTTC.

The rearrangement uses TRBV28 and TRBJ2-2, with 7 bases fitting TRBD2. The CDR3 runs to 15 residues. Germline lookup yields CDR1 MDHEN and CDR2 SYDVKM. The trim removed 3 bases at V and 0 bases at J, leaving 1 base unmatched. The CDR3 DNA reads TGTGCCAGCAGTTTCGGGGGGACGAACACCGGGGAGCTGTTTTTT. This codes for CASSFGGTNTGELFF.

As regards this clone: The sample holds other DNA sequences that translate to the same CDR3. The chain employs TRBV11-2 and TRBJ2-3; D not resolved. This CDR3 region has 13 residues. CDR1 is SGHAT, CDR2 FQNNGV, per germline. The V and J ends lost 0 bases and 0 bases respectively, with 1 base between them. CDR3 sequence reads: CASSLDSTDTQYF. The CDR3 region has the DNA TGTGCCAGCAGCTTAGACAGCACAGATACGCAGTATTTT.

The chain carries TRBV5-5 and TRBJ2-7; 9 positions agree with TRBD1. The CDR3 has 12 amino acids. Germline CDR1 SGHKS, CDR2 YYEKEE (reference sequence). The junction had 0 bases not matched to a gene; V was cut back by 3 bases and J by 5 bases. The CDR3 protein is CASSWTGDEQYF. CDR3 nucleotide sequence: TGTGCCAGCAGCTGGACAGGGGACGAGCAGTACTTC.